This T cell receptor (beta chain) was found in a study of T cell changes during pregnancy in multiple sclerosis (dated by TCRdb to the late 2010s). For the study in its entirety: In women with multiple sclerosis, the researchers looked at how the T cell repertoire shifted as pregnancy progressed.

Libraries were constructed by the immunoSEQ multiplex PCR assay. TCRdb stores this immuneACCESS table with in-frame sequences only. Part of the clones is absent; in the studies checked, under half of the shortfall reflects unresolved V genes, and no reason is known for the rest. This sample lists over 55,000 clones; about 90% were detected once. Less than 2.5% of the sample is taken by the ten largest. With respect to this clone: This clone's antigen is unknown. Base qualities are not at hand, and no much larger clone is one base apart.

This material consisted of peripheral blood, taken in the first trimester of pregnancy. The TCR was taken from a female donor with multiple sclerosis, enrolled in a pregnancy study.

This receptor carries the CDR3 CAWNDRDGEKLFF. The base sequence is TGTGCCTGGAACGACAGGGACGGTGAAAAACTGTTTTTT. The chain was built from TRBV30 and TRBJ1-4, and 7 junction bases match TRBD1. Its CDR3 holds 13 amino acids, cysteine through phenylalanine. The kept DNA is CDR3 alone, 39 bases in frame from the first base. The junction shows trimming of 4 bases on V and 7 bases on J, and the gene matches do not reach 6 bases of it. From a lookup of the germline V gene (reference sequence), CDR1 and CDR2 are GTSNPN and SVGIG.